This T cell receptor (beta chain) was identified during a study of breast tumors, draining lymph nodes, adjacent tissues. Study conclusions and caveats: The data were judged consistent with most tumor T cells coming from lymph node and expanding in tumor. Compared with basal-like, luminal-like tumors shared significantly more repertoire with nontumor tissue.

TCRdb reprocessed the multiplex PCR reads via MiXCR and lists one record per CDR3 protein. The sample lists 15,000 to 20,000 distinct CDR3 sequences; around 60% were seen once. About this clonotype: Its antigen remains unidentified.

The sample taken for sequencing was tumor-adjacent breast tissue. The sequence came from a female donor with breast cancer. Some clones in this sample may be carry-over from other donors' samples.

In DNA form, the CDR3 reads TGTGCCAGCACGAACAGCGGAAGCTCCTACGAGCAGTACTTC. Translating gives CASTNSGSSYEQYF. V and J are TRBV2 and TRBJ2-7, with D perhaps TRBD2 (5 bases). Per the germline V gene, CDR1 is SNHLY and CDR2 is FYNNEI. This CDR3 comprises 14 residues. The ends were cut back, 7 bases at V and 0 bases at J, with 13 bases in the middle.